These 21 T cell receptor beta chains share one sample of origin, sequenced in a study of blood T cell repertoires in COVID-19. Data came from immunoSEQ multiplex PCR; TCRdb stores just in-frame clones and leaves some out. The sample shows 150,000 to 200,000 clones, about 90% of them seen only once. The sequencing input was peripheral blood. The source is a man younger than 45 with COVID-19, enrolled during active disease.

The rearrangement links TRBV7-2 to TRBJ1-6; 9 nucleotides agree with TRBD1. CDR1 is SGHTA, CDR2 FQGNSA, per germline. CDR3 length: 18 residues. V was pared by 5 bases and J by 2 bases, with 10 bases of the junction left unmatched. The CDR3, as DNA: TGTGCCAGCAGCCCCGCGAGCAGGACAGGGGCCTATAATTCACCCCTCCACTTT. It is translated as CASSPASRTGAYNSPLHF.

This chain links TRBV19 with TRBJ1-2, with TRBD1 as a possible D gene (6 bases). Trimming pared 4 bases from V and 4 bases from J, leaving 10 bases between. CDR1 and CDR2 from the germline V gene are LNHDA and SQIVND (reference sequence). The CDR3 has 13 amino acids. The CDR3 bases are TGTGCCAGTAGTAAGGACAGTCCCTATGGCTACACCTTC. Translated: CASSKDSPYGYTF.

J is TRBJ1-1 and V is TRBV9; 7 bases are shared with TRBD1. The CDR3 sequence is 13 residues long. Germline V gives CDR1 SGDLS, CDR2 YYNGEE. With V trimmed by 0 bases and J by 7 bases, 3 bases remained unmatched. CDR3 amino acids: CASSVDRGNEAFF. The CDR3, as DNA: TGTGCCAGCAGCGTAGACAGGGGTAATGAAGCTTTCTTT.

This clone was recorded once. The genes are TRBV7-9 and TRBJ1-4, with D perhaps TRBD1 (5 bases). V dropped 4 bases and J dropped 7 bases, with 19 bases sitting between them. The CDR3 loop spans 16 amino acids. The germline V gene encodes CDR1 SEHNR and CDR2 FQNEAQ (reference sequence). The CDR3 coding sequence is TGTGCCAGCAGCTCAGTAGGGAGGGGATTGGCTGAAAAACTGTTTTTT. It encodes CASSSVGRGLAEKLFF.

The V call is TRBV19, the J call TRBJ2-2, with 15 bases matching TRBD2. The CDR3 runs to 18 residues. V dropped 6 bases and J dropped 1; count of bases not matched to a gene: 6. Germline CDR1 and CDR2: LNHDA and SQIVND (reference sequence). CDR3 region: CASRKGLAGGQNTGELFF. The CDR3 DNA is TGTGCCAGTAGGAAGGGACTAGCGGGGGGCCAGAACACCGGGGAGCTGTTTTTT.

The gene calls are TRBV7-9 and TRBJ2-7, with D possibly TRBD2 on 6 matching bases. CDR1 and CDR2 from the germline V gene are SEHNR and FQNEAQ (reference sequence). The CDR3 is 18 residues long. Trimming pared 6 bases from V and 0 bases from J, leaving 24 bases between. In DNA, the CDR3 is TGTGCCAGCAGAGCGAACGGGACTCCCGACTATTACTCCTACGAGCAGTACTTC. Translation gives CASRANGTPDYYSYEQYF. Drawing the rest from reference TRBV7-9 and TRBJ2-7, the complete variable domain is DTGVSQNPRHKITKRGQNVTFRCDPISEHNRLYWYRQTLGQGPEFLTYFQNEAQLEKSRLLSDRFSAERPKGSFSTLEIQRTEQGDSAMYLCASRANGTPDYYSYEQYFGPGTRLTVT.

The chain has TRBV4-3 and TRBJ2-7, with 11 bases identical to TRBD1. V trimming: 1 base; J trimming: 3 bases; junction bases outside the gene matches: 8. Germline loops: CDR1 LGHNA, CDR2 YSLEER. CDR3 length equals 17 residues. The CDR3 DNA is TGCGCCAGCAGCCAAGGTGCACGGACAGGGGGCTTCTACGAGCAGTACTTC. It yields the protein CASSQGARTGGFYEQYF.

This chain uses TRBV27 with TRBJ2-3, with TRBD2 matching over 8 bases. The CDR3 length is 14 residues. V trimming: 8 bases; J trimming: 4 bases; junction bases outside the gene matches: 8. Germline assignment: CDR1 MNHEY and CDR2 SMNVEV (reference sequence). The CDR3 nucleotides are TGTGCCAGCTCTAAACGCGGGGGGCCAGATACGCAGTATTTT. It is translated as CASSKRGGPDTQYF.

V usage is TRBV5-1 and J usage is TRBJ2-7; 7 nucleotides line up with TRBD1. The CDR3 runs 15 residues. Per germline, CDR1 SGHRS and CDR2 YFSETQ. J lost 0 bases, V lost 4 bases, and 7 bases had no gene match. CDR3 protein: CASSSGQVPSYEQYF. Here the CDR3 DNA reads TGCGCCAGCAGCAGCGGACAGGTTCCCTCCTACGAGCAGTACTTC.

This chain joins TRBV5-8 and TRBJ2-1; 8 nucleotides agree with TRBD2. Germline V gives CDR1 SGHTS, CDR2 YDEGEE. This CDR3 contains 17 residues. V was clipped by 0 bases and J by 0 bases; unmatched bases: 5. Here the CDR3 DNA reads TGTGCCAGCAGCTTGGACACTAGCGGACGCTCCTACAATGAGCAGTTCTTC. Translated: CASSLDTSGRSYNEQFF.

The CDR3 here is CASSFLAGVNEQFF. The CDR3 DNA reads TGCGCCAGCAGCTTCCTAGCGGGAGTTAATGAGCAGTTCTTC. The gene calls are TRBV5-1 and TRBJ2-1, with 10 bases that match TRBD2. This CDR3 region has 14 residues. Per the germline V gene, CDR1 is SGHRS and CDR2 is YFSETQ. J lost 7 bases, V lost 2 bases, and 3 bases had no gene match.

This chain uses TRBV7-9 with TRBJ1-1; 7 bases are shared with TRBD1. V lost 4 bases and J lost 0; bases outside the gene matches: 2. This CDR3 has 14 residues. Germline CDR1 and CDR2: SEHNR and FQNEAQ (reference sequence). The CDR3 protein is CASSSTGMNTEAFF. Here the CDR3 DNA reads TGTGCCAGCAGCTCGACAGGGATGAACACTGAAGCTTTCTTT.

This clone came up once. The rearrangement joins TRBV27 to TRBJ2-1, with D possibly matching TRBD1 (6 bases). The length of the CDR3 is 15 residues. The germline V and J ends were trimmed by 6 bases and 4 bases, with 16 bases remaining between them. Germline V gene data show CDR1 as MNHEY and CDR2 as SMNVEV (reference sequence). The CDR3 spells CASSPTGPGYNEQFF. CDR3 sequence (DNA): TGTGCCAGCAGCCCCACAGGGCCGGGGTACAATGAGCAGTTCTTC.

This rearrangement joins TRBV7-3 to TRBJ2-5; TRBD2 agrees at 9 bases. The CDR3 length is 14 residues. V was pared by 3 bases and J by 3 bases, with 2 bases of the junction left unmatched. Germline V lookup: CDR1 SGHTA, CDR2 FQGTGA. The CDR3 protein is CASSLGLAEETQYF. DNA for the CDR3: TGTGCCAGCAGCTTGGGACTAGCCGAAGAGACCCAGTACTTC.

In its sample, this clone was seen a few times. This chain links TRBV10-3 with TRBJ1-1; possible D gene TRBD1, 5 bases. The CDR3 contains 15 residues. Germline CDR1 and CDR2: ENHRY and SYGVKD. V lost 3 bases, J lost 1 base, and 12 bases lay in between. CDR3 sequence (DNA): TGTGCCATCAGTGACCCCGGACACAAGAACACTGAAGCTTTCTTT. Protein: CAISDPGHKNTEAFF.

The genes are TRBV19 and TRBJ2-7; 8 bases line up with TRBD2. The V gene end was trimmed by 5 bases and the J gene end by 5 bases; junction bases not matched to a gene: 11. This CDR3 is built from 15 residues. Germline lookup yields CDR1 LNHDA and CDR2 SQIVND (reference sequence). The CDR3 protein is CASSPSAGGAHEQYF. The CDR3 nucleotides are TGTGCCAGTAGTCCTTCTGCCGGGGGGGCCCACGAGCAGTACTTC.

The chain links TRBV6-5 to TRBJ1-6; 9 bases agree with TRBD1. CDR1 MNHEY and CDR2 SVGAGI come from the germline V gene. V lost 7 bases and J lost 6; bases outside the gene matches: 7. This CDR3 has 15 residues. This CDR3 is CASTPLDRGNSPLHF. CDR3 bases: TGTGCCAGCACCCCTTTGGACAGGGGTAATTCACCCCTCCACTTT.

The CDR3 loop is CASSPPRRDSGNTIYF. CDR3 sequence (DNA): TGTGCCAGCTCACCACCGAGGAGGGACTCTGGAAACACCATATATTTT. The rearrangement links TRBV18 to TRBJ1-3, with D hard to call. Germline CDR1 KGHSH, CDR2 LQKENI. This CDR3 comprises 16 residues. V lost 0 bases to trimming and J lost 0 bases, with 9 bases between them. Full variable domain (rest looked up from reference TRBV18 and TRBJ1-3): NAGVMQNPRHLVRRRGQEARLRCSPMKGHSHVYWYRQLPEEGLKFMVYLQKENIIDESGMPKERFSAEFPKEGPSILRIQQVVRGDSAAYFCASSPPRRDSGNTIYFGEGSWLTVV.

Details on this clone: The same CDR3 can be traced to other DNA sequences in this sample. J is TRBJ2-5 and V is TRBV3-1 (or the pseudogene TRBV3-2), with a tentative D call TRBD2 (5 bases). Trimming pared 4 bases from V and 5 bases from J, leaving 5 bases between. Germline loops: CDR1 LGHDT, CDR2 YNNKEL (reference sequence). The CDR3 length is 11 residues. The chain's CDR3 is CASSREETQYF. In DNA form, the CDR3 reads TGTGCCAGCAGCCGGGAGGAGACCCAGTACTTC.

The CDR3 DNA reads as TGTGCCAGCAGCTTAACCCGGGGCAGGGACATCCTTCACAATGAGCAGTTCTTC. As protein: CASSLTRGRDILHNEQFF. This chain links TRBV7-3 with TRBJ2-1; perhaps TRBD1 as D (6 bases). Germline V gene lookup returns CDR1 SGHTA and CDR2 FQGTGA. The CDR3 extends over 18 amino acids. The V and J ends lost 0 bases and 5 bases respectively, with 20 bases between them.

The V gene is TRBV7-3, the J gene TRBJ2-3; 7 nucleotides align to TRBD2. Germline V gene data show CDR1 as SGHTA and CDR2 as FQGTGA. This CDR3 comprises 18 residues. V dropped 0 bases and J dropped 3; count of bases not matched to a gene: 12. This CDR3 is CASSLTPRSGAGTDTQYF. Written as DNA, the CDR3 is TGTGCCAGCAGCTTAACCCCTAGGAGCGGAGCGGGGACAGATACGCAGTATTTT.